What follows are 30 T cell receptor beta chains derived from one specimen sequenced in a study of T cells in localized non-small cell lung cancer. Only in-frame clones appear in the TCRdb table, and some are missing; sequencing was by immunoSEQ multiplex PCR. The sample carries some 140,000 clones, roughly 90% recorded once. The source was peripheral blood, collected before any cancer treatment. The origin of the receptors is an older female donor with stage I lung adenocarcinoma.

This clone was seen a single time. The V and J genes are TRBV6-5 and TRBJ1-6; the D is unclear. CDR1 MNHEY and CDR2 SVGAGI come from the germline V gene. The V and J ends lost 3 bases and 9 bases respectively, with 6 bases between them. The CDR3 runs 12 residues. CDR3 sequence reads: CASSYLGSPLHF. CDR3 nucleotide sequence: TGTGCCAGCAGTTATCTCGGTTCACCCCTCCACTTT.

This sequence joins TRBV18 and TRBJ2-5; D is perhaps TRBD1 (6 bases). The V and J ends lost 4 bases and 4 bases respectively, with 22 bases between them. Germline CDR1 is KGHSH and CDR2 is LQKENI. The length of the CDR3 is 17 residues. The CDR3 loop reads CASSHPSGHVFRETQYF. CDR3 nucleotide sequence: TGTGCCAGCTCACACCCTTCGGGACATGTTTTCAGAGAGACCCAGTACTTC.

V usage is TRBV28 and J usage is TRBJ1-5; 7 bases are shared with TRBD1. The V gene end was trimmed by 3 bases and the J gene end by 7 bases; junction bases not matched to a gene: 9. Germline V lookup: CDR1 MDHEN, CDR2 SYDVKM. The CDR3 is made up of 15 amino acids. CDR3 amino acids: CASSLEGQRIQPQHF. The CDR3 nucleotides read TGTGCCAGCAGTTTGGAGGGACAGAGGATACAGCCCCAGCATTTT.

CDR3 sequence (DNA): TGTGCCAGCGCAACCAGCGTCGGCACAGATACGCAGTATTTT. Its protein is CASATSVGTDTQYF. The chain joins TRBV11-1 to TRBJ2-3; D call uncertain. The germline CDR1 and CDR2 sequences are SGHAT and FQDESV (reference sequence). This CDR3 has 14 amino acids. Trimming shortened V by 8 bases and J by 1 base, and 13 bases separated the two germline ends.

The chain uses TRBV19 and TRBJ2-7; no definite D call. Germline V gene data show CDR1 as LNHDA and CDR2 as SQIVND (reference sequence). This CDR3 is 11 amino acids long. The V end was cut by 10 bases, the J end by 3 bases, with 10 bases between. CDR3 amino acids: CATTDHYEQYF. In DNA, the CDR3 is TGTGCCACTACGGATCACTACGAGCAGTACTTC.

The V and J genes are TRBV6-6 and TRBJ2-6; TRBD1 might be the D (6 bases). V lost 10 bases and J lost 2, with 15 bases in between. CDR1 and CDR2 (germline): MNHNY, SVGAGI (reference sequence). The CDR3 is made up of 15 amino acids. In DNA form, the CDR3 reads TGTGCCATCGGAAGAGGGGGAACTGGGGCCAACGTCCTGACTTTC. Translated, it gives CAIGRGGTGANVLTF.

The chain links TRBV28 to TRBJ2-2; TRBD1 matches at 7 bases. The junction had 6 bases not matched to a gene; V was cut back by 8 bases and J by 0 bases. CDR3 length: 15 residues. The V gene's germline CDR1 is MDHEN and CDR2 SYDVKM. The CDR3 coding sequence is TGTGCCAGCCTTAGGGACAGACCGAACACCGGGGAGCTGTTTTTT. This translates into CASLRDRPNTGELFF.

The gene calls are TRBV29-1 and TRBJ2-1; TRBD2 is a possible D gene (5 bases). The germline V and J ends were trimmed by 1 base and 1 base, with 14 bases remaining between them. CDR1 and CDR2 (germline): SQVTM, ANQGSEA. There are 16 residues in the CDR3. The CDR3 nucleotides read TGCAGCGTTGAAGTCCAGCAGCGGACTTCCTACAATGAGCAGTTCTTC. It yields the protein CSVEVQQRTSYNEQFF.

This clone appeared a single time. CDR3 nucleotides: TGTGCCAGCAGCTCAAAGGTGGGTCTGACTACCTTCCAAGAGACCCAGTACTTC. Its protein product is CASSSKVGLTTFQETQYF. This chain connects TRBV7-3 to TRBJ2-5; D possibly corresponds to TRBD2 (5 bases). Trimming pared 4 bases from V and 1 base from J, leaving 22 bases between. The CDR3 is made up of 18 amino acids. Per germline, CDR1 SGHTA and CDR2 FQGTGA.

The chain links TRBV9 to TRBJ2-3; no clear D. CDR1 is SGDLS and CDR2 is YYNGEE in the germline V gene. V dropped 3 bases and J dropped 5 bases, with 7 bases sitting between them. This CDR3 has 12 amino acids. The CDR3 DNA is TGTGCCAGCAGCGGACCTGGAGATACGCAGTATTTT. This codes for CASSGPGDTQYF.

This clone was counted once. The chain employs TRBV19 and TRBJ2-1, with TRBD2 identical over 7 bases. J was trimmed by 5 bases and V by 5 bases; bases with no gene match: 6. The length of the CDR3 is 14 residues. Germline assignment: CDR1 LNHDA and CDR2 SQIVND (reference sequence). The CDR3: CASSVTSAHNEQFF. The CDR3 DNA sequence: TGTGCCAGTAGTGTAACTAGCGCTCACAATGAGCAGTTCTTC.

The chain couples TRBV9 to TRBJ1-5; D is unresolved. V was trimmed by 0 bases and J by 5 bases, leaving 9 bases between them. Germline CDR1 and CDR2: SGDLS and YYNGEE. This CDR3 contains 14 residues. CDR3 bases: TGTGCCAGCAGCGTAGGGGGTGACTATCAGCCCCAGCATTTT. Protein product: CASSVGGDYQPQHF.

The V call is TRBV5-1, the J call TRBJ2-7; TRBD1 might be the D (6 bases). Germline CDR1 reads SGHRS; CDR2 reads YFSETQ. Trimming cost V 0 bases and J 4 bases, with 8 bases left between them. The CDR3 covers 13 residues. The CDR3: CASSLGDRYEQYF. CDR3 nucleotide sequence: TGCGCCAGCAGCTTGGGCGACAGGTACGAGCAGTACTTC.

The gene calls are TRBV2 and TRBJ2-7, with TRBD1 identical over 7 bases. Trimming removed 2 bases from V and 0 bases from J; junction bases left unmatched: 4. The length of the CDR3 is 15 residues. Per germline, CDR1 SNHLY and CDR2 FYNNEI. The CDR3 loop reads CASSESGTVSYEQYF. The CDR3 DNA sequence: TGTGCCAGCAGTGAATCCGGGACAGTCTCCTACGAGCAGTACTTC.

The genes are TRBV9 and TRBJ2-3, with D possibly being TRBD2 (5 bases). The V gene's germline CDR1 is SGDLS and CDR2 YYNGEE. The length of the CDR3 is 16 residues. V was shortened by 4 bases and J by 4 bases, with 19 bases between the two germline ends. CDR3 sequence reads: CASSRGAQAPPDTQYF. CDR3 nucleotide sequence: TGTGCCAGCAGCCGGGGAGCTCAAGCTCCACCAGATACGCAGTATTTT. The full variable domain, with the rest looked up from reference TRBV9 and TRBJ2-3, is DSGVTQTPKHLITATGQRVTLRCSPRSGDLSVYWYQQSLDQGLQFLIQYYNGEERAKGNILERFSAQQFPDLHSELNLSSLELGDSALYFCASSRGAQAPPDTQYFGPGTRLTVL.

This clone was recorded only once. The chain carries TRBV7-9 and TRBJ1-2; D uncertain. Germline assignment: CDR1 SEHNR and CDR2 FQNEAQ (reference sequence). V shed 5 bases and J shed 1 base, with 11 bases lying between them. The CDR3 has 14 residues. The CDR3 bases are TGTGCCAGCAGCATTAAAAGTCTTAACTATGGCTACACCTTC. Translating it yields CASSIKSLNYGYTF.

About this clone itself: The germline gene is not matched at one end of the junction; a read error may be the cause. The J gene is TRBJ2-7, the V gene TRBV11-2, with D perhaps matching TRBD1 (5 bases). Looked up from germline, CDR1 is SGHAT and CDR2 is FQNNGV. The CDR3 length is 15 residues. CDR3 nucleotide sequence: TGTGCCAGCAGCCTAGAGACAGCCCGCTCCTACGAGCAGTACTTC. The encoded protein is CASSLETARSYEQYF. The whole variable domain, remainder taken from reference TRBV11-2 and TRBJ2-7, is EAGVAQSPRYKIIEKRQSVAFWCNPISGHATLYWYQQILGQGPKLLIQFQNNGVVDDSQLPKDRFSAERLKGVDSTLKIQPAKLEDSAVYLCASSLETARSYEQYFGPGTRLTVT.

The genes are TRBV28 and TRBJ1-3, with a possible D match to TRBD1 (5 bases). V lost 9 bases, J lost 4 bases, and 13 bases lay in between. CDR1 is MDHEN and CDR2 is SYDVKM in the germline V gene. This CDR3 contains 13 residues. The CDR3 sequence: CASAGTFGNTIYF. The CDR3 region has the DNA TGTGCCAGTGCCGGGACCTTCGGAAACACCATATATTTT.

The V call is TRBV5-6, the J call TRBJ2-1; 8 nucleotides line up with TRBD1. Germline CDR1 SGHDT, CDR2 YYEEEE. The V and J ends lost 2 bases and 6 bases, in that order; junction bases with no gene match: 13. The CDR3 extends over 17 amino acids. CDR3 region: CASSFSGGGFRGNEQFF. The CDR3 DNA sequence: TGTGCCAGCAGCTTCTCAGGGGGCGGGTTTCGAGGCAATGAGCAGTTCTTC.

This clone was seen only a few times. This CDR3 is CASSGSQGYGYTF. CDR3 DNA sequence: TGTGCCAGCAGCGGCTCACAGGGGTATGGCTACACCTTC. The chain carries TRBV5-4 and TRBJ1-2; 7 nucleotides agree with TRBD1. The CDR3 totals 13 residues. Germline V CDR1 and CDR2: SGHNT, YYREEE (reference sequence). V lost 4 bases to trimming and J lost 5 bases; unmatched junction nucleotides: 5.

CDR3 bases: TGTGCCAGCAGCTTTTACCTCGGGATTGAGCAGTTCTTC. Translation: CASSFYLGIEQFF. The chain has TRBV11-2 and TRBJ2-1; D perhaps matches TRBD2 (5 bases). Germline V CDR1 and CDR2: SGHAT, FQNNGV. CDR3 length: 13 residues. V lost 3 bases and J lost 9, with 12 bases in between.

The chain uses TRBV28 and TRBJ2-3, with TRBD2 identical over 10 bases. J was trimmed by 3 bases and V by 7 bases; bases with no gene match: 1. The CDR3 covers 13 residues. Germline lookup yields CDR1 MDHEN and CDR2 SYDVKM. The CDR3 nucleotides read TGTGCCAGCACACTAGCGGGAACAGATACGCAGTATTTT. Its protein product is CASTLAGTDTQYF.

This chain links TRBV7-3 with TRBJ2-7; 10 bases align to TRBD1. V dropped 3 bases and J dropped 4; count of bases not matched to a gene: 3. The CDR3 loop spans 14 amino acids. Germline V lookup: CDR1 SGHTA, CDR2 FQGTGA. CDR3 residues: CASSLGQGRYEQYF. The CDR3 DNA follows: TGTGCCAGCAGCTTGGGACAGGGGAGGTACGAGCAGTACTTC.

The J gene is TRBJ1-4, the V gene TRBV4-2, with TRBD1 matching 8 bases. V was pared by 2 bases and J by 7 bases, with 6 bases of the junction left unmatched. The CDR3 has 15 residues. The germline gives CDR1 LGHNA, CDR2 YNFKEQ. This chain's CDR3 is CASSQLPGTGEKLFF. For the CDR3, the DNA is TGTGCCAGCAGCCAACTTCCCGGGACAGGTGAAAAACTGTTTTTT.

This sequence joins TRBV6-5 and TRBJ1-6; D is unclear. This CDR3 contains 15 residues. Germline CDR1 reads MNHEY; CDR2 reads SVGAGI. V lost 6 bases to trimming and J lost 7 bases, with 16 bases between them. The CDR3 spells CASRPVKQKNSPLHF. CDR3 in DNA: TGTGCCAGCAGACCGGTCAAACAGAAGAATTCACCCCTCCACTTT.

The CDR3 here is CASTSLGTSSEIDQETQYF. The DNA of the CDR3 is TGTGCCAGCACATCGTTAGGGACTAGCAGTGAGATCGATCAAGAGACCCAGTACTTC. This chain links TRBV2 with TRBJ2-5; TRBD2 matches 9 bases. CDR1 SNHLY and CDR2 FYNNEI come from the germline V gene. The CDR3 is 19 amino acids. Trimming cost V 7 bases and J 2 bases; bases outside gene matches: 20.

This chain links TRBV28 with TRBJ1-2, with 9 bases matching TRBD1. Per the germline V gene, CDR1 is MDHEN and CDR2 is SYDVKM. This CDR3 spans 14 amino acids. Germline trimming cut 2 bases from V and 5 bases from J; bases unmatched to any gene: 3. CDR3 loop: CASSLRTGAYGYTF. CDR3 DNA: TGTGCCAGCAGTTTACGGACAGGGGCGTATGGCTACACCTTC.

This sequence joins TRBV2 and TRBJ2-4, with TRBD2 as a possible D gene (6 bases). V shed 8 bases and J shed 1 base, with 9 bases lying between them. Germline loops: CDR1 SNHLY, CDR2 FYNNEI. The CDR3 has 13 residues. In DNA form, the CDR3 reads TGTGCCAGCGAACGGGGGGCCAAAAACATTCAGTACTTC. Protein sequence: CASERGAKNIQYF. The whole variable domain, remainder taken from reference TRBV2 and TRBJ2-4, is EPEVTQTPSHQVTQMGQEVILRCVPISNHLYFYWYRQILGQKVEFLVSFYNNEISEKSEIFDDQFSVERPDGSNFTLKIRSTKLEDSAMYFCASERGAKNIQYFGAGTRLSVL.

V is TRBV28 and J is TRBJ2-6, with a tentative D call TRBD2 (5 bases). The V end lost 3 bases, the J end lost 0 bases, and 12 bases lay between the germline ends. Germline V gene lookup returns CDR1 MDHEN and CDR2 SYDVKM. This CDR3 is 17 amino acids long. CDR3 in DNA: TGTGCCAGCAGTTTGGGTAGCGCCCTCTCTGGGGCCAACGTCCTGACTTTC. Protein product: CASSLGSALSGANVLTF. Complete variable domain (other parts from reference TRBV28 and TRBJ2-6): DVKVTQSSRYLVKRTGEKVFLECVQDMDHENMFWYRQDPGLGLRLIYFSYDVKMKEKGDIPEGYSVSREKKERFSLILESASTNQTSMYLCASSLGSALSGANVLTFGAGSRLTVL.

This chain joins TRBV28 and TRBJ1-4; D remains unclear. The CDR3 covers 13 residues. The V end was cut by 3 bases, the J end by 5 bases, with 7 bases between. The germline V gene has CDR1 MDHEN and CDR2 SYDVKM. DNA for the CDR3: TGTGCCAGCAGTTTTGGGAAGAATGAAAAACTGTTTTTT. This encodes CASSFGKNEKLFF.